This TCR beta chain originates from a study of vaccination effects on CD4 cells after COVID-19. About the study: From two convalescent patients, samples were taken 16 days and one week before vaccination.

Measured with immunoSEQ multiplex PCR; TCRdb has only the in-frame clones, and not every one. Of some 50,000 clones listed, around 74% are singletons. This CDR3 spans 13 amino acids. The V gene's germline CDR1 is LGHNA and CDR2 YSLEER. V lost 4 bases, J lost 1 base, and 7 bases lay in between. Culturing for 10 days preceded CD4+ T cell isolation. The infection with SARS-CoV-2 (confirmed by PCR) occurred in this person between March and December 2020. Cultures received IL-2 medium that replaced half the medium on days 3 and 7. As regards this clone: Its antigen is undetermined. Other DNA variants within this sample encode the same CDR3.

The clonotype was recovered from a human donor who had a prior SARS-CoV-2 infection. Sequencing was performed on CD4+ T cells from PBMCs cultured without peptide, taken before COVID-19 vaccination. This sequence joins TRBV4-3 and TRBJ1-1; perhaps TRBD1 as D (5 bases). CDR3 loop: CASSLDRNTEAFF. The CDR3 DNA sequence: TGCGCCAGCAGCCTAGACAGGAACACTGAAGCTTTCTTT.